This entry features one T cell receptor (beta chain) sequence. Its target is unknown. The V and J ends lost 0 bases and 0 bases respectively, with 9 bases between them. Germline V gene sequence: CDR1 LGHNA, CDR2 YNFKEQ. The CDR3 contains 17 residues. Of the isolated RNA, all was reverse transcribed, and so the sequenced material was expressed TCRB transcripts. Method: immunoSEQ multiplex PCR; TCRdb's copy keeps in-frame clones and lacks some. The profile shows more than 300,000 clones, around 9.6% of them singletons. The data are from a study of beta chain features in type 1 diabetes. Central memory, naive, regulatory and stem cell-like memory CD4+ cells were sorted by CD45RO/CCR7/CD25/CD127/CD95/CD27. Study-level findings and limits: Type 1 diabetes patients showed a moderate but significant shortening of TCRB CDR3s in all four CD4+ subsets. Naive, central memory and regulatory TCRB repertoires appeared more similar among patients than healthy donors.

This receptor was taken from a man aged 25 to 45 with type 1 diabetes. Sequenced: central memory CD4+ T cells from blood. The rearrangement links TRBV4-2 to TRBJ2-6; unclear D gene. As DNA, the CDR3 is TGTGCCAGCAGCCAAGATTGGGCGAGCTCTGGGGCCAACGTCCTGACTTTC. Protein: CASSQDWASSGANVLTF.